Listed here are 17 T cell receptor beta chains from one sample, sequenced in a study of T-cell reconstitution after alpha-beta-depleted transplantation in children. It was with unique molecular identifiers that the TCRbeta library was prepared. TCRdb recomputed calls from the PCR reads with MiXCR, one row per CDR3 protein. The sample lists hundreds of thousands of distinct CDR3 sequences; 16% were seen once. This specimen was PBMCs from the stem cell graft donor, taken from the stem cell graft. The receptors were gathered from a human donor who donated a stem cell graft to a child with acute myeloid leukemia.

The gene calls are TRBV20-1 and TRBJ2-4, with TRBD2 matching over 7 bases. The V segment lost 5 bases and the J segment 4 bases; nucleotides outside the gene matches: 5. The length of the CDR3 is 13 residues. CDR1 is DFQATT, CDR2 SNEGSKA, per germline (reference sequence). CDR3 nucleotides: TGCAGTGCTGTGGGAGCGGGGAAAAACATTCAGTACTTC. It codes for CSAVGAGKNIQYF.

This chain joins TRBV20-1 and TRBJ2-2; D perhaps matches TRBD1 (5 bases). This CDR3 comprises 15 residues. Per germline, CDR1 DFQATT and CDR2 SNEGSKA (reference sequence). V was shortened by 1 base and J by 5 bases, with 14 bases between the two germline ends. This chain's CDR3 is CSARGPFQGTGELFF. CDR3 bases: TGCAGTGCTAGAGGTCCCTTCCAGGGAACCGGGGAGCTGTTTTTT.

The chain carries TRBV4-3 and TRBJ2-7; 9 bases align to TRBD1. Germline V gene data show CDR1 as LGHNA and CDR2 as YSLEER. The CDR3 runs to 18 residues. The ends lost 0 bases at V and 3 bases at J; junction bases unmatched: 12. The CDR3 DNA is TGCGCCAGCAGCCAAGATCTTGTGGGACAGGGAAGTCGCTACGAGCAGTACTTC. This translates into CASSQDLVGQGSRYEQYF.

This clonotype was seen more than once but under ten times. The V and J genes are TRBV7-2 and TRBJ2-7, with TRBD1 matching over 8 bases. Germline CDR1 and CDR2: SGHTA and FQGNSA. This CDR3 spans 15 amino acids. J gave up 1 base and V 1 base, and 3 bases lay outside the gene matches. CDR3 coding DNA: TGTGCCAGCAGCTTAGAGGACAGGGTGTCCTACGAGCAGTACTTC. Translation: CASSLEDRVSYEQYF.

This clonotype has a count of ten or more. The rearrangement joins TRBV20-1 to TRBJ2-5; D could derive from TRBD1 or TRBD2 (5 bases each). The CDR3 totals 13 residues. The V and J ends lost 5 bases and 5 bases respectively, with 15 bases between them. Germline V gene sequence: CDR1 DFQATT, CDR2 SNEGSKA (reference sequence). The CDR3 sequence is CSAPGTTTETQYF. DNA for the CDR3: TGCAGTGCTCCCGGGACCACGACCGAGACCCAGTACTTC.

As regards this clonotype: A much larger clonotype is one base distant, so this may be a read error. The chain combines TRBV29-1 with TRBJ2-3; TRBD2 matches 13 bases. CDR3 size: 16 residues. V trimming: 1 base; J trimming: 7 bases; junction bases outside the gene matches: 8. Germline lookup yields CDR1 SQVTM and CDR2 ANQGSEA. In DNA, the CDR3 is TGCAGCGTTGAAGGAGGGACTAGCGGGGCGGGAAATACGCAGTATTTT. Its protein product is CSVEGGTSGAGNTQYF.

This clonotype was observed a handful of times. J is TRBJ1-6 and V is TRBV20-1; D not certain. This CDR3 contains 14 residues. V lost 6 bases, J lost 7 bases, and 16 bases lay in between. From germline, CDR1 is DFQATT and CDR2 SNEGSKA (reference sequence). In nucleotides, the CDR3 is TGCAGTGCCAACGAGCTCTTTGTGAATTCACCCCTCCACTTT. It translates to CSANELFVNSPLHF.

The chain carries TRBV7-2 and TRBJ2-3, with D unresolved. Trimming left V 0 bases short and J 2 bases short, with 9 bases between. The CDR3 is made up of 15 amino acids. Germline V gene sequence: CDR1 SGHTA, CDR2 FQGNSA. This CDR3 reads CASSLAWLHTDTQYF. CDR3 DNA: TGTGCCAGCAGCTTAGCGTGGTTGCACACAGATACGCAGTATTTT.

This clonotype was picked up a small number of times. The chain recombines TRBV21-1 with TRBJ2-7; TRBD1, the table's D call, was not compared with the DNA. TRBV21-1 is labeled a pseudogene. This CDR3 region has 15 residues. The CDR3 region is CASSLSWDRVYEQYV. DNA of the CDR3: TGTGCCAGCAGCTTATCCTGGGACAGGGTCTACGAGCAGTACGTC.

This chain joins TRBV29-1 and TRBJ1-3; TRBD1 aligns across 7 bases. The CDR3 covers 14 residues. The germline CDR1 and CDR2 sequences are SQVTM and ANQGSEA. V dropped 6 bases and J dropped 3; count of bases not matched to a gene: 8. The CDR3 is CSVAPTGVGNTIYF. CDR3 bases: TGCAGCGTCGCACCCACAGGGGTTGGAAACACCATATATTTT. Supplemented by reference TRBV29-1 and TRBJ1-3, the full variable domain reads SAVISQKPSRDICQRGTSLTIQCQVDSQVTMMFWYRQQPGQSLTLIATANQGSEATYESGFVIDKFPISRPNLTFSTLTVSNMSPEDSSIYLCSVAPTGVGNTIYFGEGSWLTVV.

This clonotype occurred many times. The chain uses TRBV7-9 and TRBJ2-1; D call uncertain. Germline CDR1 is SEHNR and CDR2 is FQNEAQ (reference sequence). Trimming took off 3 bases at V and 3 bases at J, with 15 bases between the two ends. CDR3 length: 16 amino acids. CDR3 DNA sequence: TGTGCCAGCAGCTTGGCGATCGTCCCCAACTACAATGAGCAGTTCTTC. Translation gives CASSLAIVPNYNEQFF.

This clonotype has at least ten counts. This chain uses TRBV6-6 with TRBJ2-5; D remains unclear. CDR3 length equals 12 residues. V was cut by 2 bases and J by 5 bases, with 6 bases left in between. Germline V gives CDR1 MNHNY, CDR2 SVGAGI (reference sequence). DNA of the CDR3: TGTGCCAGCAGTTACGTGGGGGAGACCCAGTACTTC. Amino acids: CASSYVGETQYF.

In this sample, this clonotype turned up a few times. The chain employs TRBV12-3 or TRBV12-4 and TRBJ1-2; D is perhaps TRBD1 (5 bases). Trimming took 6 bases from V and 8 from J, leaving 16 bases between them. The CDR3 runs to 13 residues. The CDR3 DNA is TGTGCCAGCAGCCCCTCCAGGGTGGAAGGCTACACCTTC. This translates into CASSPSRVEGYTF.

In DNA form, the CDR3 reads TGCAGTGCTAGAGTTGTGGAGACCCAGTACTTC. Residues: CSARVVETQYF. The chain joins TRBV20-1 to TRBJ2-5; the D is unclear. Germline V lookup: CDR1 DFQATT, CDR2 SNEGSKA (reference sequence). There are 11 residues in the CDR3. V lost 1 base and J lost 5, with 5 bases in between.

Points on this clonotype: Possible read error: a much larger clone is one base away. This sequence joins TRBV7-9 and TRBJ2-1; 10 bases line up with TRBD1. Looked up from germline, CDR1 is SEHNR and CDR2 is FQNEAQ (reference sequence). The CDR3 spans 15 residues. J was trimmed by 5 bases and V by 5 bases; bases with no gene match: 6. The CDR3 protein is CASSRGTGADNEQFF. The DNA for the CDR3 is TGTGCCAGCAGCCGTGGGACAGGGGCGGACAATGAGCAGTTCTTC. The variable domain in full, completed from reference TRBV7-9 and TRBJ2-1, reads DTGVSQNPRHKITKRGQNVTFRCDPISEHNRLYWYRQTLGQGPEFLTYFQNEAQLEKSRLLSDRFSAERPKGSFSTLEIQRTEQGDSAMYLCASSRGTGADNEQFFGPGTRLTVL.

The CDR3 here is CASSFQTGNTEAFF. In nucleotides, the CDR3 is TGTGCCAGCAGCTTCCAGACGGGGAACACTGAAGCTTTCTTT. The chain combines TRBV11-2 with TRBJ1-1; D is uncertain. Trimming took off 3 bases at V and 1 base at J, with 9 bases between the two ends. This CDR3 region has 14 residues. The V gene's germline CDR1 is SGHAT and CDR2 FQNNGV.

The sample holds a few counts of this clonotype. The chain joins TRBV9 to TRBJ2-3; D is undetermined. V shed 0 bases and J shed 0 bases, with 8 bases lying between them. The CDR3 totals 15 residues. Germline V gives CDR1 SGDLS, CDR2 YYNGEE. The CDR3 DNA sequence: TGTGCCAGCAGCGTAGGCCCCGAAAGCACAGATACGCAGTATTTT. Protein: CASSVGPESTDTQYF.